These 3 T cell receptor beta chains were sequenced from one sample in a study of T cell responses to AZD1222 COVID-19 vaccine. The data were produced by immunoSEQ multiplex PCR, yet TCRdb's version contains in-frame clones alone and is incomplete. The sample holds some 120,000 clones, around 90% seen once. The sequenced sample was peripheral blood, obtained on day 0 of AZD1222 vaccination. These receptors were taken from an adult in good health.

This clone was found once. The J gene is TRBJ1-4, the V gene TRBV19; weak D call: TRBD1 (6 bases). CDR1 and CDR2 from the germline V gene are LNHDA and SQIVND (reference sequence). The V end was cut by 5 bases, the J end by 5 bases, with 15 bases between. This CDR3 is 15 amino acids long. CDR3 sequence: CASSPPGHPNEKLFF. For the CDR3, the DNA is TGTGCCAGTAGTCCCCCGGGACACCCGAATGAAAAACTGTTTTTT.

V gene TRBV7-3 combines with J gene TRBJ1-5; 8 nucleotides line up with TRBD1. J was trimmed by 5 bases and V by 5 bases; bases with no gene match: 2. The CDR3 loop spans 13 amino acids. Germline loops: CDR1 SGHTA, CDR2 FQGTGA. The CDR3 nucleotides read TGTGCCAGCAGCCCGGACAGGGATCAGCCCCAGCATTTT. Translating it yields CASSPDRDQPQHF.

A few counts support this clone. V is TRBV6-1 and J is TRBJ2-3, with D hard to call. V was trimmed by 1 base and J by 2 bases, leaving 10 bases between them. The CDR3 loop spans 15 amino acids. Germline V CDR1 and CDR2: MNHNS, SASEGT. This chain's CDR3 is CASSEVRIFTDTQYF. The CDR3 coding sequence is TGTGCCAGCAGTGAAGTGAGAATATTCACAGATACGCAGTATTTT.